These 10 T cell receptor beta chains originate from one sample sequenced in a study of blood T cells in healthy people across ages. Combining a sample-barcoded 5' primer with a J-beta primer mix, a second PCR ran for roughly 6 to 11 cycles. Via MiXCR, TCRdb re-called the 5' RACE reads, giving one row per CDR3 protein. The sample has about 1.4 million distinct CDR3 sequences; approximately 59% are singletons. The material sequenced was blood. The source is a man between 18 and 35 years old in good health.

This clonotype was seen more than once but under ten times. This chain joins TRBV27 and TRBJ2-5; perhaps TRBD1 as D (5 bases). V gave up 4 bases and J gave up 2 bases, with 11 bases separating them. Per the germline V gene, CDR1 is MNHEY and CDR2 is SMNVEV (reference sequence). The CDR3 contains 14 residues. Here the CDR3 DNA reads TGTGCCAGCAGTTGGGGCTCCGAACAAGAGACCCAGTACTTC. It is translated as CASSWGSEQETQYF.

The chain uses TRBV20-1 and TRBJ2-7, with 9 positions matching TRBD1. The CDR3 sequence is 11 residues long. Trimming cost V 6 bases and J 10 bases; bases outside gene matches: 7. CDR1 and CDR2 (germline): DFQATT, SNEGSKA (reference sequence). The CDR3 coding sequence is TGCAGTGCAGACAGGGGGTCGGATCAGTACTTC. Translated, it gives CSADRGSDQYF.

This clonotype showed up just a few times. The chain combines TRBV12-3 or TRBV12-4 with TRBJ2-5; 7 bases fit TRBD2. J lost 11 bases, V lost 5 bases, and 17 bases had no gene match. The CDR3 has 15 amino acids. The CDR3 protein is CASSPSGRAAGEQYF. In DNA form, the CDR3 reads TGTGCCAGCAGTCCTAGCGGCCGGGCGGCCGGAGAGCAGTACTTC.

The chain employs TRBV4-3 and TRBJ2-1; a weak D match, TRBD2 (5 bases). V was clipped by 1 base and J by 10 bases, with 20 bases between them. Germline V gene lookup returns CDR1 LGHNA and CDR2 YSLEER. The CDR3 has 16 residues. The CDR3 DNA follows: TGCGCCAGCAGCCAAGCCTTGGCCCCCGGACTCGACGAGCAGTTCTTC. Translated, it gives CASSQALAPGLDEQFF.

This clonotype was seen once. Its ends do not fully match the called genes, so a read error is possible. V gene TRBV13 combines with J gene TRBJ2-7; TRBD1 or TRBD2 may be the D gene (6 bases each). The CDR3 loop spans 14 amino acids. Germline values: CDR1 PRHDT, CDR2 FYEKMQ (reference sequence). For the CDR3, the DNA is TGTGCCAGCAGCGGATCGGGGGCCTCCCACGAGCAGTACTTC. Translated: CASSGSGASHEQYF.

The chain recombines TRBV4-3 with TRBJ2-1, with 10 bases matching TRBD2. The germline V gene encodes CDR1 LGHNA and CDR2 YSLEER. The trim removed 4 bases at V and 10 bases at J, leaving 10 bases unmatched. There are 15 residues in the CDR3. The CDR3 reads CASSLESGGAGEQFF. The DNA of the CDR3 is TGCGCCAGCAGCCTGGAGAGCGGGGGGGCCGGGGAGCAGTTCTTC.

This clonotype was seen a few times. CDR3 sequence reads: CASSLRDLLRTNEKLFF. DNA for the CDR3: TGTGCCAGCAGCCTCCGGGACCTACTGCGCACTAATGAAAAACTGTTTTTT. The chain uses TRBV7-4 and TRBJ1-4, with D possibly being TRBD1 (5 bases). This CDR3 spans 17 amino acids. The V end lost 5 bases, the J end lost 2 bases, and 18 bases lay between the germline ends. In germline, CDR1 is SGHVT, CDR2 SQSDAQ.

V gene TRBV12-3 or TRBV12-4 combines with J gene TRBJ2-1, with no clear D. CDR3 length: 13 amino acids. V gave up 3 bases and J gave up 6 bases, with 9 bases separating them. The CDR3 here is CASSFVGINEQFF. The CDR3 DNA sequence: TGTGCCAGCAGTTTCGTGGGAATCAATGAGCAGTTCTTC.

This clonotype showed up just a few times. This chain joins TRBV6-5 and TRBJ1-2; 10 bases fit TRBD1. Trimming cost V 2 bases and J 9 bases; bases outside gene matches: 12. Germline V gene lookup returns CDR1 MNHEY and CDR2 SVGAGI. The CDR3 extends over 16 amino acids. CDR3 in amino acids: CASSYRPGTGEKSYTF. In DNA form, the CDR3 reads TGTGCCAGCAGTTACCGCCCCGGGACAGGGGAGAAAAGCTACACCTTC.

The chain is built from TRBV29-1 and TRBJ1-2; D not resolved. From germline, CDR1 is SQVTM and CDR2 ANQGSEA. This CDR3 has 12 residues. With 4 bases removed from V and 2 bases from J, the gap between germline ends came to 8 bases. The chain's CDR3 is CSVVVGNYGYTF. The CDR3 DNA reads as TGCAGCGTTGTCGTAGGGAACTATGGCTACACCTTC.